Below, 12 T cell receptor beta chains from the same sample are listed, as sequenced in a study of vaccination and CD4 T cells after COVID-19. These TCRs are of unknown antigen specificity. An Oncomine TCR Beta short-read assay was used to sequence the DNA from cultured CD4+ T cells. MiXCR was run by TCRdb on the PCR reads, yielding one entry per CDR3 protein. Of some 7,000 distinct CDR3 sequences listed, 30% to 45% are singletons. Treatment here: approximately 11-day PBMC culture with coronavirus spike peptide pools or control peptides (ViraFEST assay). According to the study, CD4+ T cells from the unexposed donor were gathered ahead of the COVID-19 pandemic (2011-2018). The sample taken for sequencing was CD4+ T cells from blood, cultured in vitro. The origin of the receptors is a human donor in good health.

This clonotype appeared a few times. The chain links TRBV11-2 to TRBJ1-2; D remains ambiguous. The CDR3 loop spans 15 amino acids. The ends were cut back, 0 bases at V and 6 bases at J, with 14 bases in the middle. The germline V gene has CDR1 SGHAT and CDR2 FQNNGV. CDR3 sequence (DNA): TGTGCCAGCAGCTTAGACAGGACCTCTCACCATGGCTACACCTTC. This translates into CASSLDRTSHHGYTF.

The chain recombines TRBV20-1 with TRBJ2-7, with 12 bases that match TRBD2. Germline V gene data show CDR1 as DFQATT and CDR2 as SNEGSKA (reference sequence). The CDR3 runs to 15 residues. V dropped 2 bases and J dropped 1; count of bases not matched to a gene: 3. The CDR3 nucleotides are TGCAGTGCTAGACGACTAGCGGGAGAGTCCTACGAGCAGTACTTC. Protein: CSARRLAGESYEQYF.

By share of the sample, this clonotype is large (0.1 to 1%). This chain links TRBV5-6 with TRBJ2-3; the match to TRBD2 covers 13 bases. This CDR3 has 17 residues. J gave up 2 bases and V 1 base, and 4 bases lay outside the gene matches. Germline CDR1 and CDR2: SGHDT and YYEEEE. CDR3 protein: CASSLTGLAGDTDTQYF. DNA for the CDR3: TGTGCCAGCAGCTTGACCGGACTAGCGGGAGACACAGATACGCAGTATTTT.

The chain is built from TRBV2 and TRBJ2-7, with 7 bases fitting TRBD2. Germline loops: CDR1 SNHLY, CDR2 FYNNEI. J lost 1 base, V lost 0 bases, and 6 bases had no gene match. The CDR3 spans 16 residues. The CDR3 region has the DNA TGTGCCAGCAGTGAAGCATGGCTAGCGGTTTCCTACGAGCAGTACTTC. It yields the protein CASSEAWLAVSYEQYF.

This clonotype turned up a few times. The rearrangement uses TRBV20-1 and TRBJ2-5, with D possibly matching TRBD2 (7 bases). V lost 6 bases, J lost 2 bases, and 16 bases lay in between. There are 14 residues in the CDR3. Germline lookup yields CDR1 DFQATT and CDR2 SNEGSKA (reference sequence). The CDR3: CSAGGGALQETQYF. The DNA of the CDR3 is TGCAGTGCGGGTGGGGGGGCACTGCAAGAGACCCAGTACTTC.

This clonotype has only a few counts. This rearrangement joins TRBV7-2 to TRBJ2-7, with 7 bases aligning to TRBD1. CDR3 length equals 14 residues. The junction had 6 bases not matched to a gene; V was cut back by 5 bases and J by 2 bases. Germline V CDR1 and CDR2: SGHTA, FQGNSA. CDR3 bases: TGTGCCAGCAGCAGAAGGGGACAGACCTACGAGCAGTACTTC. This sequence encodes CASSRRGQTYEQYF.

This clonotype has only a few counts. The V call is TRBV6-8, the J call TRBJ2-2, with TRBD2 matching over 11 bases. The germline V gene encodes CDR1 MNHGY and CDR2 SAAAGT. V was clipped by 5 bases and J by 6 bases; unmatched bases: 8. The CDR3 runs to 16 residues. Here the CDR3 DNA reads TGTGCCAGCAGTCTAATAGCGGGGGGGTCCCCCGGGGAGCTGTTTTTT. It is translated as CASSLIAGGSPGELFF.

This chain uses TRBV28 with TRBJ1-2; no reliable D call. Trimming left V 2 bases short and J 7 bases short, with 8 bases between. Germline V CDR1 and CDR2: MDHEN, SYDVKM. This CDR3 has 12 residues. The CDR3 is CASSLEGLGYTF. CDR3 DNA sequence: TGTGCCAGCAGTTTAGAAGGGCTTGGCTACACCTTC.

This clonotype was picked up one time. As DNA, the CDR3 is TGTGCCAGCAGTGGGGAGGTAGGTTCCTACAATGAGCAGTTCTTC. Translating it yields CASSGEVGSYNEQFF. The chain joins TRBV6-4 to TRBJ2-1, with D maybe TRBD2 (6 bases). This CDR3 has 15 residues. The germline V and J ends were trimmed by 4 bases and 1 base, with 11 bases remaining between them. Germline CDR1 reads MRHNA; CDR2 reads SNTAGT.

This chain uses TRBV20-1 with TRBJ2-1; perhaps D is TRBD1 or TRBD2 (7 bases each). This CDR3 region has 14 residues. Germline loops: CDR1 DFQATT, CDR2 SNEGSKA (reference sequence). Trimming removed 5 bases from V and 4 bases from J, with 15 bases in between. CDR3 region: CSAQGGAGYNEQFF. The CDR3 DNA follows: TGCAGTGCTCAGGGGGGAGCGGGGTACAATGAGCAGTTCTTC.

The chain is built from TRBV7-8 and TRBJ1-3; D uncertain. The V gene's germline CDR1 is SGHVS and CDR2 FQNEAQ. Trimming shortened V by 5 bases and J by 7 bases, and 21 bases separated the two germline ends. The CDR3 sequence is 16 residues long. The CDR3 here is CASSLSQGPPGNTIYF. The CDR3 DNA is TGTGCCAGCAGCCTCTCTCAAGGACCCCCGGGGAACACCATATATTTT.

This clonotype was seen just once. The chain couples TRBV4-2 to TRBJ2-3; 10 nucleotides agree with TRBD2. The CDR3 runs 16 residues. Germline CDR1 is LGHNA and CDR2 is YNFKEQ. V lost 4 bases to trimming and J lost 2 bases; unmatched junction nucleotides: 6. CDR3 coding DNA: TGTGCCAGCAGCCTAGTAGCGGGAGGCTTCACAGATACGCAGTATTTT. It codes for CASSLVAGGFTDTQYF.